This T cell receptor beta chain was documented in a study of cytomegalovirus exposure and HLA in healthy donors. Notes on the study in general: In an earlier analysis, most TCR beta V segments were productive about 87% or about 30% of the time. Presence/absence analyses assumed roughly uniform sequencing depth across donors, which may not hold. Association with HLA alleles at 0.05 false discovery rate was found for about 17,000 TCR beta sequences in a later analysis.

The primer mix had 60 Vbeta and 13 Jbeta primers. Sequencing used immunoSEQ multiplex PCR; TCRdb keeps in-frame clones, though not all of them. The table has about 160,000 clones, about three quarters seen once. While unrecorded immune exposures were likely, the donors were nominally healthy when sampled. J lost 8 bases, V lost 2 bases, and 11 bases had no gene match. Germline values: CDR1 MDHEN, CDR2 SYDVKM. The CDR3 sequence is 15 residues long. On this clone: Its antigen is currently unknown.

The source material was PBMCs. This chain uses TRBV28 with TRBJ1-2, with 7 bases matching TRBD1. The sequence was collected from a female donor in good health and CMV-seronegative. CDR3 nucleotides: TGTGCCAGCAGTTTAGTTATCGTGACAGGGAAAGGCTACACCTTC. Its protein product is CASSLVIVTGKGYTF.